This TCR beta chain came from a study of T cell responses to AZD1222 COVID-19 vaccine. Study conclusions and caveats: Two doses of AZD1222 preceded a rise in Spike-specific TCR breadth and depth. Regions 160-218 and 743-854 held dominance among vaccine-associated CD4 TCRs, which spanned spike. It was only after the peak T cell response that any repertoires were sampled. Possibly, clonal diversity was underestimated; donors were largely white British and included more females.

As to this clone: Its antigen is unidentified.

Libraries were prepared by immunoSEQ multiplex PCR; TCRdb keeps only in-frame clonotypes and omits some of them. The sample consists of over 100,000 clones, more than 90% of them appearing once. This CDR3 has 16 amino acids. V dropped 5 bases and J dropped 4 bases, with 20 bases sitting between them. In germline, CDR1 is MNHEY, CDR2 SVGEGT. Sequencing was performed on peripheral blood, taken on day 0 of AZD1222 vaccination. The receptor was derived from an adult in good health. V is TRBV6-2 or TRBV6-3 and J is TRBJ2-5; D remains ambiguous. The CDR3: CASSRGALISRETQYF. CDR3 nucleotides: TGTGCCAGCAGTAGAGGAGCGTTAATTAGTAGAGAGACCCAGTACTTC.